This T cell receptor beta chain was captured by sequencing in a study of blood T cells in healthy people across ages. General study findings and limits: When set beside aged donors, long-lived donors presented more naive CD4+ cells and higher diversity.

The germline V gene has CDR1 DFQATT and CDR2 SNEGSKA (reference sequence). The CDR3 is 15 amino acids. The V segment lost 3 bases and the J segment 13 bases; nucleotides outside the gene matches: 16. A second PCR of about 7 to 11 cycles used a sample-barcoded 5' primer and a J-beta primer mix. MiXCR, applied by TCRdb to the 5' RACE reads, yields one record per CDR3 protein. The repertoire holds 800,000 or so distinct CDR3 sequences, with 62% as singletons. Peripheral blood samples of around 9.8 milliliters were drawn from each donor. On this clonotype itself: What it recognizes is unknown.

Sample: blood. The chain employs TRBV20-1 and TRBJ2-1, with 9 bases aligning to TRBD2. The TCR comes from a man younger than 45 in good health. Written as DNA, the CDR3 is TGCAGTGCTAGCCCTGGTAGCGGGGGTCAAGAGACCCAGTTCTTC. Its translation is CSASPGSGGQETQFF.